One and the same sample provided the 31 T cell receptor beta chains below, sequenced in a study of CD8+ T cells in alopecia areata. The treatment: oral pan-JAK inhibitor, 5-10 mg twice daily. Extracted from the samples, RNA was reverse transcribed into cDNA to serve as the sequencing template. Only in-frame clones appear in the TCRdb table, and some are missing; sequencing was by immunoSEQ multiplex PCR. The data contain hundreds of thousands of clones, 55% to 75% of them seen just once; the ten biggest clones take up about 1.7%. The source was CD4+ T cells sorted from blood, collected at week 24, from a patient treated with tofacitinib. All receptors come from a human donor with alopecia areata.

This clone came up a few times. CDR3 in amino acids: CASSPPGTSGYNEQFF. The CDR3 DNA is TGTGCCAGCAGCCCCCCCGGGACTAGTGGGTACAATGAGCAGTTCTTC. The chain couples TRBV4-2 to TRBJ2-1; 8 bases agree with TRBD2. Germline CDR1 reads LGHNA; CDR2 reads YNFKEQ. The CDR3 sequence is 16 residues long. Germline trimming cut 4 bases from V and 4 bases from J; bases unmatched to any gene: 9.

This clone was seen a handful of times. CDR3 amino acids: CSVPPPTGNTEAFF. The CDR3 coding sequence is TGCAGCGTTCCCCCTCCAACAGGGAACACTGAAGCTTTCTTT. The chain is built from TRBV29-1 and TRBJ1-1; possibly TRBD1 for D (5 bases). The CDR3 covers 14 residues. V was pared by 5 bases and J by 1 base, with 14 bases between. Germline V gene data show CDR1 as SQVTM and CDR2 as ANQGSEA.

A note on this clone: A junction end diverges from the germline sequence, so it may reflect a read error. The gene calls are TRBV7-2 and TRBJ2-5, with D hard to call. Germline V gives CDR1 SGHTA, CDR2 FQGNSA. The CDR3 spans 15 residues. CDR3 nucleotides: TGTGCCAGCAGCTTAGGGTGGCCCCGGCAAGGGACCCAGTACTTC. Residues: CASSLGWPRQGTQYF. Variable domain in full (rest from reference TRBV7-2 and TRBJ2-5): GAGVSQSPSNKVTEKGKDVELRCDPISGHTALYWYRQSLGQGLEFLIYFQGNSAPDKSGLPSDRFSAERTGGSVSTLTIQRTQQEDSAVYLCASSLGWPRQGTQYFGPGTRLLVL.

V gene TRBV29-1 combines with J gene TRBJ2-5, with 9 bases fitting TRBD2. The CDR3 length is 12 residues. CDR1 and CDR2 from the germline V gene are SQVTM and ANQGSEA. Unmatched junction bases numbered 4, after V lost 7 bases and J lost 4 bases. The DNA for the CDR3 is TGCAGCGCAGCGGGGGGCGGAGAGACCCAGTACTTC. Amino acids: CSAAGGGETQYF.

This chain joins TRBV28 and TRBJ2-5; tentative D call: TRBD1 (5 bases). V was clipped by 5 bases and J by 7 bases, with 26 bases between them. In germline, CDR1 is MDHEN, CDR2 SYDVKM. The CDR3 is 17 amino acids. The CDR3 spells CASSPQPQGSKIRTQYF. CDR3 sequence (DNA): TGTGCCAGCAGTCCCCAGCCCCAGGGCAGCAAGATCAGGACCCAGTACTTC.

This clone was found a few times. This rearrangement joins TRBV4-1 to TRBJ2-3; TRBD2 might be the D (5 bases). V dropped 0 bases and J dropped 1 base, with 11 bases sitting between them. The CDR3 contains 16 residues. Germline CDR1 MGHRA, CDR2 YSYEKL. CDR3 nucleotides: TGCGCCAGCAGCCAAGAATACGCCGGGGGCACAGATACGCAGTATTTT. Translating it yields CASSQEYAGGTDTQYF.

The chain has TRBV5-1 and TRBJ2-1; D tentatively fits TRBD1 or TRBD2 (6 bases each). The V and J ends lost 7 bases and 10 bases respectively, with 12 bases between them. Germline V CDR1 and CDR2: SGHRS, YFSETQ. The CDR3 is 11 residues long. CDR3 coding DNA: TGCGCCAGCCGGGGGCGAGGGGAGCAGTTCTTC. Its protein is CASRGRGEQFF.

The table lists this clone with a few counts. This chain connects TRBV2 to TRBJ2-2; 12 nucleotides match TRBD2. This CDR3 contains 18 residues. V was clipped by 6 bases and J by 0 bases; unmatched bases: 8. Germline CDR1 reads SNHLY; CDR2 reads FYNNEI. CDR3: CASRLLAGGNANTGELFF. Written as DNA, the CDR3 is TGTGCCAGCAGATTACTAGCGGGGGGAAACGCGAACACCGGGGAGCTGTTTTTT. The full variable domain, rest sourced from reference TRBV2 and TRBJ2-2, is EPEVTQTPSHQVTQMGQEVILRCVPISNHLYFYWYRQILGQKVEFLVSFYNNEISEKSEIFDDQFSVERPDGSNFTLKIRSTKLEDSAMYFCASRLLAGGNANTGELFFGEGSRLTVL.

This clone was seen at least ten times. This chain connects TRBV7-2 to TRBJ2-5; the D gene is possibly TRBD2 (5 bases). Trimming removed 1 base from V and 4 bases from J, with 10 bases in between. This CDR3 comprises 14 residues. Germline V CDR1 and CDR2: SGHTA, FQGNSA. The CDR3 here is CASSLGAGRETQYF. CDR3 DNA: TGTGCCAGCAGCTTAGGGGCGGGTAGAGAGACCCAGTACTTC.

This rearrangement joins TRBV27 to TRBJ2-7, with TRBD1 matching over 8 bases. Germline values: CDR1 MNHEY, CDR2 SMNVEV (reference sequence). The length of the CDR3 is 13 residues. J lost 3 bases, V lost 6 bases, and 4 bases had no gene match. CDR3 bases: TGTGCCAGCAGCTGGGACAGGTACTACGAGCAGTACTTC. Translated: CASSWDRYYEQYF.

This clone has only a few counts. V and J are TRBV4-2 and TRBJ1-1; D gene ambiguous. The CDR3 contains 16 residues. Germline loops: CDR1 LGHNA, CDR2 YNFKEQ. With 1 base removed from V and 1 base from J, the gap between germline ends came to 13 bases. The CDR3 bases are TGTGCCAGCAGCCAAGCGGCGGTACCGAGGAACACTGAAGCTTTCTTT. Its translation: CASSQAAVPRNTEAFF.

Only a few counts were recorded for this clone. The chain combines TRBV27 with TRBJ1-1; no firm D call. Germline V gives CDR1 MNHEY, CDR2 SMNVEV (reference sequence). This CDR3 contains 12 residues. Trimming removed 7 bases at V and 4 bases at J, with 10 bases between. CDR3 protein: CASMDVSTEAFF. The CDR3 nucleotides are TGTGCCAGCATGGATGTGAGCACTGAAGCTTTCTTT.

The rearrangement joins TRBV4-2 to TRBJ2-7, with D perhaps TRBD1 or TRBD2 (6 bases each). The CDR3 is 13 amino acids. Trimming took 5 bases from V and 7 from J, leaving 15 bases between them. Germline V lookup: CDR1 LGHNA, CDR2 YNFKEQ. For the CDR3, the DNA is TGTGCCAGCAGCGGGGGGCCTAGGGAAGAGCAGTACTTC. Protein: CASSGGPREEQYF.

The chain carries TRBV6-5 and TRBJ1-1; no clear D. Germline CDR1 is MNHEY and CDR2 is SVGAGI. V dropped 4 bases and J dropped 7 bases, with 10 bases sitting between them. CDR3 length: 12 residues. CDR3 region: CASSSRAGEAFF. DNA of the CDR3: TGTGCCAGCAGTTCCCGTGCAGGTGAAGCTTTCTTT.

The rearrangement uses TRBV4-2 and TRBJ1-5, with a possible D match to TRBD1 (5 bases). Germline V gives CDR1 LGHNA, CDR2 YNFKEQ. The V end was cut by 0 bases, the J end by 7 bases, with 22 bases between. This CDR3 contains 18 residues. DNA for the CDR3: TGTGCCAGCAGCCAAGAATTTCGACGGGGGATCACCGAGCAGCCCCAGCATTTT. Protein: CASSQEFRRGITEQPQHF.

The rearrangement joins TRBV27 to TRBJ2-7; a weak D match, TRBD1 (6 bases). Germline V lookup: CDR1 MNHEY, CDR2 SMNVEV (reference sequence). This CDR3 contains 14 residues. The V and J ends lost 4 bases and 4 bases respectively, with 14 bases between them. CDR3: CASSWSGTPYEQYF. The DNA of the CDR3 is TGTGCCAGCAGTTGGTCCGGGACACCTTACGAGCAGTACTTC.

CDR3 DNA: TGTGCCAGCAGATCGGACAGGGGAGAAGGGAATGAGCAGTTCTTC. Protein product: CASRSDRGEGNEQFF. This chain uses TRBV2 with TRBJ2-1; TRBD1 aligns across 9 bases. Germline lookup yields CDR1 SNHLY and CDR2 FYNNEI. CDR3 length: 15 residues. After removal of 6 bases from V and 7 bases from J, the junction contained 10 bases not matched to a gene.

The chain recombines TRBV7-2 with TRBJ1-3, with a weak D call TRBD1 (6 bases). V was trimmed by 4 bases and J by 2 bases, leaving 12 bases between them. CDR3 length equals 15 residues. From germline, CDR1 is SGHTA and CDR2 FQGNSA. In DNA, the CDR3 is TGTGCCAGCAGCTGGGCCGGACAGACTGGAAACACCATATATTTT. Its protein is CASSWAGQTGNTIYF. Supplemented by reference TRBV7-2 and TRBJ1-3, the full variable domain reads GAGVSQSPSNKVTEKGKDVELRCDPISGHTALYWYRQSLGQGLEFLIYFQGNSAPDKSGLPSDRFSAERTGGSVSTLTIQRTQQEDSAVYLCASSWAGQTGNTIYFGEGSWLTVV.

The chain is built from TRBV5-1 and TRBJ2-2; D is unclear. The germline V gene encodes CDR1 SGHRS and CDR2 YFSETQ. The germline V and J ends were trimmed by 5 bases and 4 bases, with 15 bases remaining between them. This CDR3 has 15 residues. The CDR3 loop is CASRKEAVVTGELFF. The CDR3 DNA reads TGCGCCAGCAGGAAAGAGGCCGTGGTCACCGGGGAGCTGTTTTTT. The full variable domain, completed using reference TRBV5-1 and TRBJ2-2, is KAGVTQTPRYLIKTRGQQVTLSCSPISGHRSVSWYQQTPGQGLQFLFEYFSETQRNKGNFPGRFSGRQFSNSRSEMNVSTLELGDSALYLCASRKEAVVTGELFFGEGSRLTVL.

This rearrangement joins TRBV4-1 to TRBJ1-4; D is possibly TRBD1 (5 bases). V shed 4 bases and J shed 2 bases, with 14 bases lying between them. CDR3 length: 16 amino acids. Germline V gene data show CDR1 as MGHRA and CDR2 as YSYEKL. CDR3: CASSRNDRGTNEKLFF. DNA of the CDR3: TGCGCCAGCAGCCGAAATGACCGGGGGACTAATGAAAAACTGTTTTTT.

The chain links TRBV18 to TRBJ2-7; D perhaps matches TRBD1 (5 bases). Germline lookup yields CDR1 KGHSH and CDR2 LQKENI. V dropped 8 bases and J dropped 0 bases, with 14 bases sitting between them. This CDR3 has 14 residues. DNA for the CDR3: TGTGCCAGCAAGACAGACCTTCTCTCCTACGAGCAGTACTTC. It codes for CASKTDLLSYEQYF.

The chain employs TRBV29-1 and TRBJ1-1; no reliable D call. The CDR3 runs 14 residues. Germline assignment: CDR1 SQVTM and CDR2 ANQGSEA. V was trimmed by 6 bases and J by 1 base, leaving 15 bases between them. The CDR3 loop reads CSVATTTANTEAFF. The CDR3 nucleotides read TGCAGCGTGGCTACCACTACAGCGAACACTGAAGCTTTCTTT.

This clone came up a few times. The rearrangement links TRBV30 to TRBJ1-2; 7 bases map to TRBD1. The J segment lost 4 bases and the V segment lost 0 bases, leaving 8 bases of the junction unmatched. This CDR3 contains 15 residues. The germline gives CDR1 GTSNPN, CDR2 SVGIG (reference sequence). CDR3 region: CAWSVPGRGTYGYTF. CDR3 DNA: TGTGCCTGGAGTGTACCTGGCAGGGGGACCTATGGCTACACCTTC.

The rearrangement joins TRBV6-5 to TRBJ1-1; possible D gene TRBD1, 5 bases. CDR1 is MNHEY and CDR2 is SVGAGI in the germline V gene. This CDR3 spans 12 amino acids. The V end lost 7 bases, the J end lost 4 bases, and 10 bases lay between the germline ends. CDR3 loop: CASMRGRTEAFF. DNA for the CDR3: TGTGCCAGCATGAGGGGACGCACTGAAGCTTTCTTT.

The chain couples TRBV5-4 to TRBJ1-1; no clear D gene. CDR1 SGHNT and CDR2 YYREEE come from the germline V gene (reference sequence). This CDR3 spans 13 amino acids. Trimming pared 5 bases from V and 3 bases from J, leaving 11 bases between. For the CDR3, the DNA is TGTGCCAGCAGGGGGAGTGGGGACACTGAAGCTTTCTTT. Translated: CASRGSGDTEAFF.

The V call is TRBV4-1, the J call TRBJ2-6; TRBD1 matches 8 bases. The trim removed 1 base at V and 2 bases at J, leaving 1 base unmatched. Looked up from germline, CDR1 is MGHRA and CDR2 is YSYEKL. CDR3 size: 16 residues. CDR3 DNA sequence: TGCGCCAGCAGCCAAGTGACAGGGGCTGGGGCCAACGTCCTGACTTTC. This codes for CASSQVTGAGANVLTF.

The genes are TRBV28 and TRBJ2-3; D remains unclear. With 3 bases removed from V and 9 bases from J, the gap between germline ends came to 10 bases. The CDR3 length is 12 residues. The V gene's germline CDR1 is MDHEN and CDR2 SYDVKM. DNA for the CDR3: TGTGCCAGCAGTTTGCCACGCAGAACGCAGTATTTT. Residues: CASSLPRRTQYF.

V gene TRBV7-2 combines with J gene TRBJ2-1; D gene unclear. The germline CDR1 and CDR2 sequences are SGHTA and FQGNSA. Trimming stripped 1 base from V and 3 bases from J, with 10 bases between. CDR3 size: 15 residues. Written as DNA, the CDR3 is TGTGCCAGCAGCTTAGTGGCAGGCCTCTACAATGAGCAGTTCTTC. It encodes CASSLVAGLYNEQFF. Looking up the rest from reference TRBV7-2 and TRBJ2-1 gives the full variable domain: GAGVSQSPSNKVTEKGKDVELRCDPISGHTALYWYRQSLGQGLEFLIYFQGNSAPDKSGLPSDRFSAERTGGSVSTLTIQRTQQEDSAVYLCASSLVAGLYNEQFFGPGTRLTVL.

CDR3 coding DNA: TGTGCCACCAGCAGAGATAGGACTAGCGGGGCGCCTGGGGATACGCAGTATTTT. Amino acid sequence: CATSRDRTSGAPGDTQYF. The chain combines TRBV15 with TRBJ2-3, with 12 positions matching TRBD2. Trimming removed 0 bases from V and 6 bases from J; junction bases left unmatched: 10. Germline CDR1 and CDR2: LNHNV and YYDKDF (reference sequence). The CDR3 covers 18 residues.

This clone was found a few times. J is TRBJ1-1 and V is TRBV19; D gene ambiguous. The V end was cut by 3 bases, the J end by 1 base, with 12 bases between. Looked up from germline, CDR1 is LNHDA and CDR2 is SQIVND (reference sequence). This CDR3 comprises 15 residues. The CDR3 loop reads CASSILTRENTEAFF. CDR3 sequence (DNA): TGTGCCAGTAGTATTCTGACTCGGGAGAACACTGAAGCTTTCTTT.

The chain couples TRBV9 to TRBJ1-6, with D perhaps TRBD1 (5 bases). Per the germline V gene, CDR1 is SGDLS and CDR2 is YYNGEE. Trimming removed 1 base at V and 9 bases at J, with 8 bases between. The CDR3 spans 13 residues. The CDR3, as DNA: TGTGCCAGCAGCGTACAGGGTACTTCACCCCTCCACTTT. Protein sequence: CASSVQGTSPLHF. Full variable domain (outside the CDR3, taken from reference TRBV9 and TRBJ1-6): DSGVTQTPKHLITATGQRVTLRCSPRSGDLSVYWYQQSLDQGLQFLIQYYNGEERAKGNILERFSAQQFPDLHSELNLSSLELGDSALYFCASSVQGTSPLHFGNGTRLTVT.